Listed here are 11 T cell receptor beta chains from one sample, sequenced in a study of cytomegalovirus exposure and HLA in healthy donors. TCRdb's copy holds only in-frame clones and misses some; the assay was immunoSEQ multiplex PCR. This table has 90,000 to 110,000 clones, roughly 86% appearing once. The sequenced sample consisted of PBMCs. These receptors were taken from a woman between 18 and 30 years old in good health and CMV-seronegative.

This sequence joins TRBV19 and TRBJ2-3; 8 nucleotides line up with TRBD2. Germline CDR1 and CDR2: LNHDA and SQIVND (reference sequence). The CDR3 is 16 residues long. V dropped 5 bases and J dropped 1; count of bases not matched to a gene: 8. The CDR3 DNA reads as TGTGCCAGTAGTTCCCGCGGGGGGATCGGCACAGATACGCAGTATTTT. Its translation: CASSSRGGIGTDTQYF.

CDR3: CASSSTGSANYGYTF. In DNA, the CDR3 is TGTGCCAGCAGTTCAACAGGGTCTGCTAACTATGGCTACACCTTC. The J gene is TRBJ1-2, the V gene TRBV7-8; D is perhaps TRBD1 (6 bases). The CDR3 runs to 15 residues. Trimming pared 6 bases from V and 0 bases from J, leaving 14 bases between. From germline, CDR1 is SGHVS and CDR2 FQNEAQ.

V and J are TRBV10-3 and TRBJ2-5; maybe TRBD2 (5 bases). V lost 2 bases and J lost 3, with 7 bases in between. Germline assignment: CDR1 ENHRY and CDR2 SYGVKD. The CDR3 contains 13 residues. The CDR3 sequence is CAISEGREETQYF. CDR3 bases: TGTGCCATCAGTGAGGGGCGGGAAGAGACCCAGTACTTC.

The rearrangement links TRBV20-1 to TRBJ2-2, with a weak D call TRBD2 (5 bases). The CDR3 has 11 residues. The germline V gene encodes CDR1 DFQATT and CDR2 SNEGSKA (reference sequence). The V end lost 3 bases, the J end lost 11 bases, and 10 bases lay between the germline ends. In DNA form, the CDR3 reads TGCAGTGCTAGGGGAGTCGGTGAGCTGTTTTTT. This sequence encodes CSARGVGELFF.

The rearrangement joins TRBV5-1 to TRBJ1-1; D is unresolved. Germline V gene data show CDR1 as SGHRS and CDR2 as YFSETQ. The CDR3 has 14 amino acids. The V end was cut by 1 base, the J end by 0 bases, with 7 bases between. The CDR3 DNA follows: TGCGCCAGCAGCTTGCTTAACATGAACACTGAAGCTTTCTTT. It yields the protein CASSLLNMNTEAFF.

About this clone itself: The junction shows a germline mismatch at one end, possibly a read error. The V call is TRBV9, the J call TRBJ1-2; the D gene is possibly TRBD1 (6 bases). This CDR3 has 12 residues. The germline V gene encodes CDR1 SGDLS and CDR2 YYNGEE. The CDR3 sequence is CASSVGARPDSF. DNA of the CDR3: TGTGCCAGCAGCGTTGGAGCTCGTCCGGACAGCTTC.

The chain uses TRBV27 and TRBJ2-5; 7 bases agree with TRBD1. The CDR3 is made up of 14 amino acids. CDR1 and CDR2 from the germline V gene are MNHEY and SMNVEV (reference sequence). J lost 5 bases, V lost 3 bases, and 6 bases had no gene match. CDR3 nucleotide sequence: TGTGCCAGCAGTTTTGCAGGGGGTCTGGAGACCCAGTACTTC. Translated, it gives CASSFAGGLETQYF.

In this sample, this clone turned up once. This chain connects TRBV5-6 to TRBJ2-1, with a tentative D call TRBD1 (6 bases). CDR3 size: 13 residues. CDR1 is SGHDT and CDR2 is YYEEEE in the germline V gene. Deletions cut 6 bases from V and 9 bases from J, with 16 bases between. CDR3 nucleotides: TGTGCCAGCACCGTACTAACAGGGCTTGAGCAGTTCTTC. Encoded protein: CASTVLTGLEQFF. The variable domain in full, with the rest retrieved from reference TRBV5-6 and TRBJ2-1, is DAGVTQSPTHLIKTRGQQVTLRCSPKSGHDTVSWYQQALGQGPQFIFQYYEEEERQRGNFPDRFSGHQFPNYSSELNVNALLLGDSALYLCASTVLTGLEQFFGPGTRLTVL.

The rearrangement links TRBV7-6 to TRBJ2-1, with D unclear. The length of the CDR3 is 16 residues. Trimming left V 5 bases short and J 0 bases short, with 14 bases between. CDR1 and CDR2 (germline): SGHVS, FNYEAQ. CDR3 sequence: CASSPPLYSSYNEQFF. Written as DNA, the CDR3 is TGTGCCAGCAGCCCGCCGCTATACAGCTCCTACAATGAGCAGTTCTTC.

The chain has TRBV13 and TRBJ2-1; the D gene is possibly TRBD2 (6 bases). CDR1 PRHDT and CDR2 FYEKMQ come from the germline V gene (reference sequence). V was cut by 3 bases and J by 5 bases, with 17 bases left in between. There are 16 residues in the CDR3. For the CDR3, the DNA is TGTGCCAGCAGCTTCAAGAGCGGCCGGGGGAACAATGAGCAGTTCTTC. Encoded protein: CASSFKSGRGNNEQFF. Full variable domain (missing parts from reference TRBV13 and TRBJ2-1): AAGVIQSPRHLIKEKRETATLKCYPIPRHDTVYWYQQGPGQDPQFLISFYEKMQSDKGSIPDRFSAQQFSDYHSELNMSSLELGDSALYFCASSFKSGRGNNEQFFGPGTRLTVL.

The gene calls are TRBV27 and TRBJ2-7; maybe TRBD2 (5 bases). Germline CDR1 is MNHEY and CDR2 is SMNVEV (reference sequence). Trimming took off 1 base at V and 1 base at J, with 14 bases between the two ends. The CDR3 length is 16 residues. The chain's CDR3 is CASSLFGVGESYEQYF. As DNA, the CDR3 is TGTGCCAGCAGTTTATTCGGGGTCGGGGAGTCCTACGAGCAGTACTTC.